The 14 T cell receptor beta chains listed next were all sequenced from one sample in a study of human T cells and chemical hapten exposure. Stated time point: patch test 2, 6 weeks after DPC sensitization. Treatment meaning: therapeutic diphenylcyclopropenone sensitization with weekly scalp DPC. In TCRdb, the RACE reads were re-called with MiXCR into one record per CDR3 protein. The repertoire holds 65,000 to 90,000 distinct CDR3 sequences, with 6.5% to 8% as singletons. Source: whole blood, taken in connection with sensitization to the hapten diphenylcyclopropenone (DPC). The receptor source for this set is a woman aged 25 to 39 with alopecia areata. Some clones in this sample may be carry-over from other donors' samples.

This clonotype was found a few times. This chain links TRBV11-3 with TRBJ2-6; no reliable D call. This CDR3 is built from 13 residues. Trimming removed 6 bases at V and 2 bases at J, with 5 bases between. Germline-derived CDR1 and CDR2 are SGHNT and YENEEA. CDR3 DNA sequence: TGTGCCAGCAGTGTACCTGGGGCCAACGTCCTGACTTTC. This gives the protein CASSVPGANVLTF.

This clonotype was counted at least ten times. The chain employs TRBV12-3 or TRBV12-4 and TRBJ2-2, with a weak D call TRBD1 (6 bases). This CDR3 comprises 17 residues. V was cut by 0 bases and J by 4 bases, with 15 bases left in between. CDR3 coding DNA: TGTGCCAGCAGTTTAGCGTCGTATACAGGGCCCACCGGGGAGCTGTTTTTT. Its translation: CASSLASYTGPTGELFF.

In its sample, this clonotype was seen a few times. The chain employs TRBV24-1 and TRBJ2-3; D may be TRBD2 (5 bases). The CDR3 has 14 residues. CDR1 and CDR2 (germline): KGHDR, SFDVKD. V dropped 4 bases and J dropped 1 base, with 8 bases sitting between them. DNA for the CDR3: TGTGCCACCAGTGACCGGACTGGCACAGATACGCAGTATTTT. Translation gives CATSDRTGTDTQYF.

This clonotype occurred many times. This chain links TRBV12-3 or TRBV12-4 with TRBJ1-1; TRBD1 might be the D (6 bases). CDR3 length: 15 amino acids. Trimming cost V 2 bases and J 2 bases, with 12 bases left between them. The CDR3 protein is CASSLRGSGNTEAFF. DNA for the CDR3: TGTGCCAGCAGTTTAAGGGGGTCGGGAAACACTGAAGCTTTCTTT.

J is TRBJ2-7 and V is TRBV20-1; no firm D call. Trimming pared 3 bases from V and 2 bases from J, leaving 8 bases between. Germline assignment: CDR1 DFQATT and CDR2 SNEGSKA (reference sequence). The CDR3 is 12 amino acids. The CDR3 DNA reads as TGCAGTGCTAGTGTCTCGGCCTACGAGCAGTACTTC. Encoded protein: CSASVSAYEQYF.

This clonotype came up many times. This chain joins TRBV5-1 and TRBJ2-2; no clear D. V was trimmed by 6 bases and J by 7 bases, leaving 13 bases between them. The CDR3 totals 13 residues. The germline V gene has CDR1 SGHRS and CDR2 YFSETQ. Written as DNA, the CDR3 is TGCGCCAGCAAGCTAGTTGGAATCGGGGAGCTGTTTTTT. As protein: CASKLVGIGELFF. Filled out from reference TRBV5-1 and TRBJ2-2, the complete variable domain reads KAGVTQTPRYLIKTRGQQVTLSCSPISGHRSVSWYQQTPGQGLQFLFEYFSETQRNKGNFPGRFSGRQFSNSRSEMNVSTLELGDSALYLCASKLVGIGELFFGEGSRLTVL.

The CDR3 here is CSARSQGGAAFF. CDR3 sequence (DNA): TGCAGTGCTAGATCACAGGGGGGCGCAGCTTTCTTT. This chain joins TRBV20-1 and TRBJ1-1; the match to TRBD1 covers 8 bases. The CDR3 is 12 amino acids. In germline, CDR1 is DFQATT, CDR2 SNEGSKA (reference sequence). Unmatched junction bases numbered 6, after V lost 2 bases and J lost 10 bases.

For this clonotype: The junction departs from the called germline gene at one end, perhaps through a read error. The CDR3 sequence: CSVEGENTEAFF. The CDR3 DNA is TGCAGCGTCGAAGGGGAAAACACTGAAGCTTTCTTT. The rearrangement links TRBV29-1 to TRBJ1-1, with D possibly matching TRBD1 (5 bases). The germline gives CDR1 SQVTM, CDR2 ANQGSEA. This CDR3 spans 12 amino acids. The full variable domain, in which reference TRBV29-1 and TRBJ1-1 provide the parts outside the CDR3, is SAVISQKPSRDICQRGTSLTIQCQVDSQVTMMFWYRQQPGQSLTLIATANQGSEATYESGFVIDKFPISRPNLTFSTLTVSNMSPEDSSIYLCSVEGENTEAFFGQGTRLTVV.

The chain carries TRBV10-3 and TRBJ2-7; 8 nucleotides match TRBD1. V was clipped by 4 bases and J by 6 bases; unmatched bases: 2. CDR3 length: 12 amino acids. In germline, CDR1 is ENHRY, CDR2 SYGVKD. Here the CDR3 DNA reads TGTGCCATCAGTGTCGACAGGGGCGAGCAGTACTTC. It codes for CAISVDRGEQYF.

The chain carries TRBV5-4 and TRBJ2-3; D is unclear. Per germline, CDR1 SGHNT and CDR2 YYREEE (reference sequence). The CDR3 runs 16 residues. V was cut by 0 bases and J by 2 bases, with 13 bases left in between. CDR3 coding DNA: TGTGCCAGCAGCTTGGTCTCCAGGCGAATCACAGATACGCAGTATTTT. It encodes CASSLVSRRITDTQYF. The entire variable domain, with the rest obtained from reference TRBV5-4 and TRBJ2-3, is as follows: ETGVTQSPTHLIKTRGQQVTLRCSSQSGHNTVSWYQQALGQGPQFIFQYYREEENGRGNFPPRFSGLQFPNYSSELNVNALELDDSALYLCASSLVSRRITDTQYFGPGTRLTVL.

This clonotype was observed at least ten times. The chain couples TRBV5-1 to TRBJ2-5; possibly TRBD1 for D (6 bases). The V gene's germline CDR1 is SGHRS and CDR2 YFSETQ. CDR3 length equals 15 residues. V shed 1 base and J shed 2 bases, with 12 bases lying between them. The DNA of the CDR3 is TGCGCCAGCAGCTTGCAGGGGCTGCGTCAAGAGACCCAGTACTTC. Translation: CASSLQGLRQETQYF.

This clonotype was counted ten times or more. This chain uses TRBV5-1 with TRBJ2-3, with 7 bases that match TRBD1. The ends lost 1 base at V and 0 bases at J; junction bases unmatched: 5. Germline V gives CDR1 SGHRS, CDR2 YFSETQ. The CDR3 runs to 16 residues. In DNA, the CDR3 is TGCGCCAGCAGCTTGATGGGGACAGTGAGCACAGATACGCAGTATTTT. It is translated as CASSLMGTVSTDTQYF. The whole variable domain, remainder taken from reference TRBV5-1 and TRBJ2-3, is KAGVTQTPRYLIKTRGQQVTLSCSPISGHRSVSWYQQTPGQGLQFLFEYFSETQRNKGNFPGRFSGRQFSNSRSEMNVSTLELGDSALYLCASSLMGTVSTDTQYFGPGTRLTVL.

In this sample, this clonotype turned up many times. V gene TRBV7-9 combines with J gene TRBJ2-7, with D uncertain. The CDR3 spans 11 residues. V lost 8 bases to trimming and J lost 5 bases, with 10 bases between them. CDR1 is SEHNR and CDR2 is FQNEAQ in the germline V gene (reference sequence). Written as DNA, the CDR3 is TGTGCCAGCCAGACGATCCACGAGCAGTACTTC. Amino acids: CASQTIHEQYF.

This clonotype was seen repeatedly, ten times or more. V gene TRBV5-1 combines with J gene TRBJ1-1; 7 bases map to TRBD1. The germline CDR1 and CDR2 sequences are SGHRS and YFSETQ. Germline trimming cut 4 bases from V and 4 bases from J; bases unmatched to any gene: 16. The CDR3 has 17 residues. The CDR3 DNA is TGCGCCAGCAGCCCGCGGGACAGTGGTGGATGGGGCACTGAAGCTTTCTTT. It yields the protein CASSPRDSGGWGTEAFF.